A single sample is the source of the 11 T cell receptor beta chains below, sequenced in a study of neurological immune-mediated disorders. TCRdb processed the 5' RACE reads anew with MiXCR; each CDR3 protein has one entry. The sample gives under 100,000 distinct CDR3 sequences, around 4.5% of which show up once; approximately 5.8% is in the top ten. Specified time point: longitudinal time-point 3. The sample taken for sequencing was PBMCs. The receptors here all came from a woman aged 55-70 years with multiple sclerosis.

This clonotype was counted at least ten times. The chain employs TRBV20-1 and TRBJ2-1; 8 nucleotides match TRBD1. CDR1 DFQATT and CDR2 SNEGSKA come from the germline V gene (reference sequence). The trim removed 5 bases at V and 5 bases at J, leaving 5 bases unmatched. The CDR3 has 13 amino acids. The DNA of the CDR3 is TGCAGTGCTTGGACAGGGTCCGACAATGAGCAGTTCTTC. Translating it yields CSAWTGSDNEQFF.

This clonotype was seen at least ten times. The chain has TRBV10-3 and TRBJ1-1; tentative D call: TRBD1 (5 bases). CDR3 length: 12 residues. Trimming left V 3 bases short and J 9 bases short, with 11 bases between. Germline V gives CDR1 ENHRY, CDR2 SYGVKD. The CDR3 loop reads CAISEGQGKAFF. The CDR3 DNA reads as TGTGCCATCAGTGAAGGGCAGGGCAAAGCTTTCTTT.

This clonotype has at least ten counts. The rearrangement joins TRBV7-2 to TRBJ2-5; possible D gene TRBD2, 5 bases. This CDR3 is built from 13 residues. Trimming stripped 6 bases from V and 0 bases from J, with 8 bases between. Germline V gene lookup returns CDR1 SGHTA and CDR2 FQGNSA. The CDR3 protein is CASSGLDQETQYF. The CDR3 DNA reads TGTGCCAGCAGTGGACTCGACCAAGAGACCCAGTACTTC.

The rearrangement joins TRBV7-6 to TRBJ2-5, with 8 bases that match TRBD2. This CDR3 has 15 amino acids. After removal of 5 bases from V and 5 bases from J, the junction contained 10 bases not matched to a gene. Per the germline V gene, CDR1 is SGHVS and CDR2 is FNYEAQ. The CDR3 DNA reads TGTGCCAGCAGCCCCCGTGGGCTAGCGGGTGAGACCCAGTACTTC. Protein sequence: CASSPRGLAGETQYF. The entire variable domain, with the rest obtained from reference TRBV7-6 and TRBJ2-5, is as follows: GAGVSQSPRYKVTKRGQDVALRCDPISGHVSLYWYRQALGQGPEFLTYFNYEAQQDKSGLPNDRFSAERPEGSISTLTIQRTEQRDSAMYRCASSPRGLAGETQYFGPGTRLLVL.

This clonotype was recorded many times. The V and J genes are TRBV11-2 and TRBJ1-1; D is uncertain. The V end was cut by 4 bases, the J end by 11 bases, with 17 bases between. The CDR3 is 13 amino acids. Per germline, CDR1 SGHAT and CDR2 FQNNGV. Written as DNA, the CDR3 is TGTGCCAGCAGCTCCCATCCGGACGGGTGGGCTTTCTTT. Amino acid sequence: CASSSHPDGWAFF.

In this sample, this clonotype turned up many times. J is TRBJ2-1 and V is TRBV5-6; tentatively, D is TRBD1 (6 bases). The CDR3 spans 15 residues. The V gene's germline CDR1 is SGHDT and CDR2 YYEEEE. The V gene lost 4 bases and the J gene lost 1 base, with 12 bases spanning the gap. CDR3 bases: TGTGCCAGCAGCCCCGGGACACCATCCTACAATGAGCAGTTCTTC. It yields the protein CASSPGTPSYNEQFF.

This clonotype occurred many times. The V and J genes are TRBV29-1 and TRBJ1-1; TRBD1 is a possible D gene (6 bases). V was pared by 2 bases and J by 0 bases, with 7 bases between. Germline-derived CDR1 and CDR2 are SQVTM and ANQGSEA. The CDR3 has 13 amino acids. The DNA of the CDR3 is TGCAGCGTTGAAAACAGGGTGAACACTGAAGCTTTCTTT. It encodes CSVENRVNTEAFF.

This clonotype was seen repeatedly, ten times or more. This chain connects TRBV20-1 to TRBJ1-5; D may be TRBD1 (6 bases). This CDR3 contains 15 residues. Trimming removed 3 bases from V and 5 bases from J, with 17 bases in between. Germline V gene sequence: CDR1 DFQATT, CDR2 SNEGSKA (reference sequence). This CDR3 is CSARPRGGGDQPQHF. The CDR3 DNA reads TGCAGTGCTAGGCCCAGGGGCGGAGGAGATCAGCCCCAGCATTTT.

This clonotype has at least ten counts. This chain connects TRBV5-1 to TRBJ1-3; D remains ambiguous. Trimming removed 0 bases from V and 0 bases from J, with 13 bases in between. The CDR3 consists of 17 residues. Germline V gene lookup returns CDR1 SGHRS and CDR2 YFSETQ. CDR3 nucleotide sequence: TGCGCCAGCAGCTTGGGGGGTTATCCGGGCTCTGGAAACACCATATATTTT. This codes for CASSLGGYPGSGNTIYF.

This clonotype came up many times. The rearrangement joins TRBV20-1 to TRBJ2-3, with 9 bases that match TRBD2. J was trimmed by 2 bases and V by 3 bases; bases with no gene match: 6. The CDR3 contains 15 residues. The germline V gene encodes CDR1 DFQATT and CDR2 SNEGSKA (reference sequence). The CDR3 region has the DNA TGCAGTGCTAGCCCGACTAGCGGTTACACAGATACGCAGTATTTT. As protein: CSASPTSGYTDTQYF.

This clonotype was observed at least ten times. The genes are TRBV5-1 and TRBJ1-5; the match to TRBD1 covers 7 bases. CDR1 and CDR2 from the germline V gene are SGHRS and YFSETQ. V shed 4 bases, J shed 0 bases, and the junction held 4 bases outside the gene matches. This CDR3 region has 15 residues. This CDR3 is CASSPTGSSNQPQHF. CDR3 coding DNA: TGCGCCAGCAGCCCGACAGGGTCTAGCAATCAGCCCCAGCATTTT.